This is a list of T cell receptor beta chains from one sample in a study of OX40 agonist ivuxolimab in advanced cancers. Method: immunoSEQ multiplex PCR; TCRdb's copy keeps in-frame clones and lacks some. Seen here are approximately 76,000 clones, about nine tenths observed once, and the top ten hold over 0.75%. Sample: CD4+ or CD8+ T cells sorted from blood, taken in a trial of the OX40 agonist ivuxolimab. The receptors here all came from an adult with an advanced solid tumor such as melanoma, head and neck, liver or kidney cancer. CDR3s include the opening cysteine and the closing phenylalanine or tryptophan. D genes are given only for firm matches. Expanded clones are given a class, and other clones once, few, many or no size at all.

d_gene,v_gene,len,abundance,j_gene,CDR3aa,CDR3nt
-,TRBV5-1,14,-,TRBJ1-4,CASSFGPTGEKLFF,TGCGCCAGCAGCTTTGGGCCAACGGGTGAAAAACTGTTTTTT
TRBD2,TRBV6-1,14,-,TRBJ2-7,CASLNSGGTYEQYF,TGTGCCAGCTTGAATAGCGGGGGAACCTACGAGCAGTACTTC
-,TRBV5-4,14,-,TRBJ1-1,CASSSQSAIAEAFF,TGTGCCAGCAGCTCCCAGTCGGCTATCGCTGAAGCTTTCTTT
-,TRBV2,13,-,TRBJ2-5,CASRIQAGETQYF,TGTGCCAGCAGGATTCAGGCGGGGGAGACCCAGTACTTC
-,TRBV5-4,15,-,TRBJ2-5,CASSLLLGQQETQYF,TGTGCCAGCAGCTTACTCCTGGGCCAGCAAGAGACCCAGTACTTC
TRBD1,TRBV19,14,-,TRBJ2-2,CASNRDRGVGELFF,TGTGCCAGTAATAGGGACAGGGGAGTCGGGGAGCTGTTTTTT
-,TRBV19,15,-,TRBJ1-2,CASSPPAGLRLGYTF,TGTGCCAGTAGTCCGCCCGCGGGTTTGAGGCTCGGCTACACCTTC
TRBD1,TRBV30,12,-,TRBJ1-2,CAWTHRGYGYTF,TGTGCCTGGACCCACAGGGGCTATGGCTACACCTTC
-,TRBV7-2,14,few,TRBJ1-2,CASSYYREVRGYTF,TGTGCCAGCAGCTACTACAGGGAGGTGCGCGGCTACACCTTC
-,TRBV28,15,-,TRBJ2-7,CASRPQGRGSYEQYF,TGTGCCAGCAGGCCCCAAGGCAGGGGATCCTACGAGCAGTACTTC
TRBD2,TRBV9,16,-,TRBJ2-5,CASSVDAGGPLETQYF,TGTGCCAGCAGCGTAGATGCGGGAGGGCCTCTGGAGACCCAGTACTTC
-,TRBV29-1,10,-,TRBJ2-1,CSVEPNEQFF,TGCAGCGTTGAGCCCAATGAGCAGTTCTTC
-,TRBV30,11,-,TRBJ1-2,CACPRGYGYTF,TGTGCCTGTCCGAGGGGCTATGGCTACACCTTC
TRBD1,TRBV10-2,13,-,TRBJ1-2,CASRGQARDGYTF,TGCGCCAGCAGAGGACAGGCGCGAGATGGCTACACCTTC
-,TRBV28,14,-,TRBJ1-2,CASSSGAQAHGYTF,TGTGCCAGCAGTTCGGGGGCCCAGGCCCATGGCTACACCTTC
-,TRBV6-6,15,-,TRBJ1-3,CASSSVRSSGNTIYF,TGTGCCAGCAGTTCCGTCCGTTCGTCCGGAAACACCATATATTTT
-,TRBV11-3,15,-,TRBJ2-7,CASSLEAGSSYEQYF,TGTGCCAGCAGCTTAGAGGCAGGAAGCTCCTACGAGCAGTACTTC
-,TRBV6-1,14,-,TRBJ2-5,CASSAGQTGETQYF,TGTGCCAGCAGTGCGGGACAAACTGGCGAGACCCAGTACTTC
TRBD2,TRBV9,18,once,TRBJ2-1,CASSGDPSGRARYNEQFF,TGTGCCAGCAGCGGAGACCCTAGCGGGAGGGCTCGCTACAATGAGCAGTTCTTC
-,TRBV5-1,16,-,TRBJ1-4,CASSLARGSTNEKLFF,TGCGCCAGCAGCTTGGCTCGGGGATCAACTAATGAAAAACTGTTTTTT
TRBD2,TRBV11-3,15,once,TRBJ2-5,CASSSRLAERSGQYF,TGTGCCAGCAGCTCAAGACTAGCCGAGAGGAGCGGGCAGTACTTC
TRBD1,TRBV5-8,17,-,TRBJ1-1,CASSLGGTAKMNTEAFF,TGTGCCAGCAGCTTGGGGGGGACAGCAAAGATGAACACTGAAGCTTTCTTT